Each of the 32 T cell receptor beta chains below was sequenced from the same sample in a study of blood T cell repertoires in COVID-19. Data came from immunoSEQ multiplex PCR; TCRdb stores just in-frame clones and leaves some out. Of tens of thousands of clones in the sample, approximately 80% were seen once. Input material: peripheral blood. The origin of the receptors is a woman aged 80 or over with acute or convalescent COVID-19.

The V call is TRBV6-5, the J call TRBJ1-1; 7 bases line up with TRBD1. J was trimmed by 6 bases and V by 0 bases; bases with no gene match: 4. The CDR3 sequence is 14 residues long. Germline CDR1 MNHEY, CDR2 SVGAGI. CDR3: CASSYSATGPEAFF. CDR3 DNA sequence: TGTGCCAGCAGTTACTCGGCGACAGGGCCTGAAGCTTTCTTT.

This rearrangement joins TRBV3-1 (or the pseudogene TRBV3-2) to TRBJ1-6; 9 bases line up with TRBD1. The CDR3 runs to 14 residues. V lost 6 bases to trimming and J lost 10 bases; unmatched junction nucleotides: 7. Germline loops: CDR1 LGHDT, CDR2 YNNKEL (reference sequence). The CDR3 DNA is TGTGCCAGCAGGAAGGACAGGGGTGGATCACCCCTCCACTTT. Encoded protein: CASRKDRGGSPLHF.

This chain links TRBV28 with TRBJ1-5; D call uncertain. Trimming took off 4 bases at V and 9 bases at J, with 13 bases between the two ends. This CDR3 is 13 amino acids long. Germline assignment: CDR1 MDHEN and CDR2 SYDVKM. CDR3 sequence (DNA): TGTGCCAGCAGTTCCCCCGGTGCTGTGCCCCAGCATTTT. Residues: CASSSPGAVPQHF.

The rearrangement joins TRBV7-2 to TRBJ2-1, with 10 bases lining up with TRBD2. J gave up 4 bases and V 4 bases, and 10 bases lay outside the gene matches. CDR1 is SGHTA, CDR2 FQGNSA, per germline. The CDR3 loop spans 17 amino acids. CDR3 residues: CASSSYFTSGEYNEQFF. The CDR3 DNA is TGTGCCAGCAGCTCATACTTTACTAGCGGGGAGTACAATGAGCAGTTCTTC. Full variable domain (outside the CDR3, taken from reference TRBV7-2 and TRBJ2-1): GAGVSQSPSNKVTEKGKDVELRCDPISGHTALYWYRQSLGQGLEFLIYFQGNSAPDKSGLPSDRFSAERTGGSVSTLTIQRTQQEDSAVYLCASSSYFTSGEYNEQFFGPGTRLTVL.

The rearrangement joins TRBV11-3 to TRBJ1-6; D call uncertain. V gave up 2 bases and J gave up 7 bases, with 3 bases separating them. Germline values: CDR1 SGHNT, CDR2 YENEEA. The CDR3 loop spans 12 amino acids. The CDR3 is CASSLQNSPLHF. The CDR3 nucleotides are TGTGCCAGCAGCTTACAAAATTCACCCCTCCACTTT.

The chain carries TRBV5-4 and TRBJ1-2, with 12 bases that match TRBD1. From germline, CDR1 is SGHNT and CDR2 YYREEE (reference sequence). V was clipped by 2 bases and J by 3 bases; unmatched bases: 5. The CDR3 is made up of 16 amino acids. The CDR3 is CASSFPGQGADYGYTF. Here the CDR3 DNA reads TGTGCCAGCAGCTTTCCGGGACAGGGGGCGGACTATGGCTACACCTTC.

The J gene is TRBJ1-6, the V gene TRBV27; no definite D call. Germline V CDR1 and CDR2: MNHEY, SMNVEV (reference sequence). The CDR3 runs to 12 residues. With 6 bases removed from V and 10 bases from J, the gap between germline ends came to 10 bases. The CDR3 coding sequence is TGTGCCAGCAGGGTGGGGAGGTCACCCCTCCACTTT. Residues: CASRVGRSPLHF.

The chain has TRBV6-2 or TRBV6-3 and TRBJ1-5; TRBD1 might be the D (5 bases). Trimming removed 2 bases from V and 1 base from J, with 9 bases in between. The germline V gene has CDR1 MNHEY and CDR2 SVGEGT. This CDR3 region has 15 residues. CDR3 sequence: CASSYLDISNQPQHF. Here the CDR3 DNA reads TGTGCCAGCAGTTACCTGGACATAAGCAATCAGCCCCAGCATTTT.

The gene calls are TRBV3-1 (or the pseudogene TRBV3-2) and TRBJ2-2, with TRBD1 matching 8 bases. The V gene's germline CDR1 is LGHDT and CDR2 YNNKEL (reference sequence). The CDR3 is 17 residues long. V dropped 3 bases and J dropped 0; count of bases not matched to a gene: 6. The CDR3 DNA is TGTGCCAGCAGCCAGTTACCGGGACAGGCGAACACCGGGGAGCTGTTTTTT. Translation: CASSQLPGQANTGELFF.

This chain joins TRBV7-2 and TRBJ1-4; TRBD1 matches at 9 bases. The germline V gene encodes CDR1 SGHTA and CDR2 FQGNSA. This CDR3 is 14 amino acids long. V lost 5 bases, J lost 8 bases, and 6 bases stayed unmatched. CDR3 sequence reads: CASSVDRGWEKLFF. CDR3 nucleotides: TGTGCCAGCAGCGTCGACAGGGGGTGGGAAAAACTGTTTTTT.

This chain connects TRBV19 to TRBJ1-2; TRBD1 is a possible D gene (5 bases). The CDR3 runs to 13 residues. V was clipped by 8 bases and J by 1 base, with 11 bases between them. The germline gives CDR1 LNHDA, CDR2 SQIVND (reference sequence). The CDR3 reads CASERQFNYGYTF. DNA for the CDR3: TGTGCCAGTGAGAGACAGTTTAACTATGGCTACACCTTC.

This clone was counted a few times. CDR3 region: CATQGWTEKLFF. The CDR3 DNA follows: TGTGCCACGCAGGGGTGGACTGAAAAACTGTTTTTT. The chain uses TRBV28 and TRBJ1-4; weak D call: TRBD1 (6 bases). CDR1 and CDR2 from the germline V gene are MDHEN and SYDVKM. V was shortened by 10 bases and J by 7 bases, with 13 bases between the two germline ends. There are 12 residues in the CDR3. Complete variable domain (other parts from reference TRBV28 and TRBJ1-4): DVKVTQSSRYLVKRTGEKVFLECVQDMDHENMFWYRQDPGLGLRLIYFSYDVKMKEKGDIPEGYSVSREKKERFSLILESASTNQTSMYLCATQGWTEKLFFGSGTQLSVL.

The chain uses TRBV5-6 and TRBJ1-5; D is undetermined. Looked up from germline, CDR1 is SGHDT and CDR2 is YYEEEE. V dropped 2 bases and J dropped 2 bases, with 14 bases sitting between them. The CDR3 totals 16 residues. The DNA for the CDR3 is TGTGCCAGCAGCTTAGGTGGAGGCCCTGGCAATCAGCCCCAGCATTTT. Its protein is CASSLGGGPGNQPQHF.

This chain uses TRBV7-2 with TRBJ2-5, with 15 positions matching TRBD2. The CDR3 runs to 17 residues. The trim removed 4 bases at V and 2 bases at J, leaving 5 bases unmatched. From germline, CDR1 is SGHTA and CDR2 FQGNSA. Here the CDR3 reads CASSSGLAGGNQETQYF. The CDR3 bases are TGTGCCAGCAGCTCGGGACTAGCGGGGGGCAATCAAGAGACCCAGTACTTC.

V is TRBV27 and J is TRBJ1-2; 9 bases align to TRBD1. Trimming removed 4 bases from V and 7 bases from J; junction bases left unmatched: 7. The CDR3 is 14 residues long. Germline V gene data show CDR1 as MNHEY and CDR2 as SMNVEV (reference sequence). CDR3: CASSSPGQGFGYTF. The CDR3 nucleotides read TGTGCCAGCAGTTCCCCGGGACAGGGTTTTGGCTACACCTTC.

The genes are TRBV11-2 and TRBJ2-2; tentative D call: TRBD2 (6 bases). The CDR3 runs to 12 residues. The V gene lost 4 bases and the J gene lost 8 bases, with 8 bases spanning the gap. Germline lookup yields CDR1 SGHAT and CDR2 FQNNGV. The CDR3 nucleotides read TGTGCCAGCAGCTCTGGAGGGGGGGAGCTGTTTTTT. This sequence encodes CASSSGGGELFF.

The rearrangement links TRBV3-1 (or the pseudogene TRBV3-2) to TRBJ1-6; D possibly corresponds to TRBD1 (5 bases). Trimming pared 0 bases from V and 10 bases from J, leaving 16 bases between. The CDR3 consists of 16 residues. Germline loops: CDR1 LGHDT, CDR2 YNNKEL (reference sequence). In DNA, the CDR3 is TGTGCCAGCAGCCAAGATCTTGCAGGGATTGGGTCACCCCTCCACTTT. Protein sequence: CASSQDLAGIGSPLHF.

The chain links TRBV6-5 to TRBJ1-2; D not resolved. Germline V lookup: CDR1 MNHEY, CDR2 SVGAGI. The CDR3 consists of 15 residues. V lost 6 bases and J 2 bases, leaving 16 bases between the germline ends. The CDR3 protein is CASREARTVNYGYTF. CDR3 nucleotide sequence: TGTGCCAGCAGGGAGGCCCGGACGGTGAACTATGGCTACACCTTC.

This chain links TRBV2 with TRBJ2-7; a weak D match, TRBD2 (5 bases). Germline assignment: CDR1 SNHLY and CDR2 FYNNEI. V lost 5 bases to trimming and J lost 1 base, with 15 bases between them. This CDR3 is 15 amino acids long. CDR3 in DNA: TGTGCCAGCAGTAAGAGCGGTGGTCCTTCCTACGAGCAGTACTTC. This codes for CASSKSGGPSYEQYF.

The CDR3 sequence: CASGAGLTYEQYF. CDR3 in DNA: TGTGCCAGCGGGGCGGGGTTGACCTACGAGCAGTACTTC. The chain joins TRBV2 to TRBJ2-7; a possible D gene is TRBD2 (6 bases). This CDR3 is built from 13 residues. Germline CDR1 and CDR2: SNHLY and FYNNEI. V was pared by 8 bases and J by 2 bases, with 13 bases between.

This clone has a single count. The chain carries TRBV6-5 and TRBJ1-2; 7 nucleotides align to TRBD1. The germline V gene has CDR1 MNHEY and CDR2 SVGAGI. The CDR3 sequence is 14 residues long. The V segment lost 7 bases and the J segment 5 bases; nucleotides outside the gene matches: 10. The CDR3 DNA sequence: TGTGCCAGCACCCAGGGGGTACCGGGTTATGGCTACACCTTC. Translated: CASTQGVPGYGYTF.

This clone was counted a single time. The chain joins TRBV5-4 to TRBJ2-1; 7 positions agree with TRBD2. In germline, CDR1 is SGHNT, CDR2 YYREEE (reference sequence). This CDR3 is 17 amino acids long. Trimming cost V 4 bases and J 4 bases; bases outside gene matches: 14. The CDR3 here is CASSKIYRDYQYNEQFF. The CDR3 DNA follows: TGTGCCAGCAGCAAAATTTATAGGGACTACCAATACAATGAGCAGTTCTTC.

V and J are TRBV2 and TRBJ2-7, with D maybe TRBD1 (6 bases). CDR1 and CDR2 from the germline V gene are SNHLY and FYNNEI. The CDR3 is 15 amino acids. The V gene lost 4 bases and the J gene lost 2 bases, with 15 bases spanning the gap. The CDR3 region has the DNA TGTGCCAGCAGTGTAGGACAGCCAGAGGCCTACGAGCAGTACTTC. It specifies CASSVGQPEAYEQYF.

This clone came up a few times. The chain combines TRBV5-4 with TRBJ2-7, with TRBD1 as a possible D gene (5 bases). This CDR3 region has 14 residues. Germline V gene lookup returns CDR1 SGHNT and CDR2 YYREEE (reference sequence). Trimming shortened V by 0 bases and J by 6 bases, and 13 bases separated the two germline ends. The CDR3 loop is CASSLDRNPAEQYF. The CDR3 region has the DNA TGTGCCAGCAGCTTGGACAGGAACCCTGCCGAGCAGTACTTC.

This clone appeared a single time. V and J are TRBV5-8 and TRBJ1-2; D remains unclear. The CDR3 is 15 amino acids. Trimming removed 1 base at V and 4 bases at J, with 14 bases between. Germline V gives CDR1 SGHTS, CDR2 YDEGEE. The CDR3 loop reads CASSLYEGGTYGYTF. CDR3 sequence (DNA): TGTGCCAGCAGCTTGTATGAGGGAGGTACCTATGGCTACACCTTC.

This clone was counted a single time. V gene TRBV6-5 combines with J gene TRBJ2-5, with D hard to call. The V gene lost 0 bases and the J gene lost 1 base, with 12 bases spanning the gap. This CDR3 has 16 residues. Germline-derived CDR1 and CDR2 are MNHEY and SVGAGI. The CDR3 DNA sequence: TGTGCCAGCAGTTACTCCATTACCAGGTTCCAAGAGACCCAGTACTTC. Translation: CASSYSITRFQETQYF.

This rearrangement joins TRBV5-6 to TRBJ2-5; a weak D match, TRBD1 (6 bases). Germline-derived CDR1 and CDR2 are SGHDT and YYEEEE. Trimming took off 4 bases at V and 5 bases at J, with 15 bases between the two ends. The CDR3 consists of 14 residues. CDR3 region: CASSPQGPRETQYF. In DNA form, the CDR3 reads TGTGCCAGCAGCCCGCAGGGGCCGAGGGAGACCCAGTACTTC. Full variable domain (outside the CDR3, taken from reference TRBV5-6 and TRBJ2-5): DAGVTQSPTHLIKTRGQQVTLRCSPKSGHDTVSWYQQALGQGPQFIFQYYEEEERQRGNFPDRFSGHQFPNYSSELNVNALLLGDSALYLCASSPQGPRETQYFGPGTRLLVL.

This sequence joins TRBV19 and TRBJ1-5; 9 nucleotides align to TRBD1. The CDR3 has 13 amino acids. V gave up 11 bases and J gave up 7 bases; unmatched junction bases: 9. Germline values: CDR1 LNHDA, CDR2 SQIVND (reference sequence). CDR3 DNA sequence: TGTGCCGCTGGACAGGGGCGGTCGCAGCCCCAGCATTTT. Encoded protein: CAAGQGRSQPQHF.

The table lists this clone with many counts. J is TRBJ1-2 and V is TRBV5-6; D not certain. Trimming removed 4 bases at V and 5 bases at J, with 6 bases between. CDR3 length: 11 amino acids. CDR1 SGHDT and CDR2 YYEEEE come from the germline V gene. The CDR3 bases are TGTGCCAGCAGCCGGGAGTATGGCTACACCTTC. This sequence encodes CASSREYGYTF.

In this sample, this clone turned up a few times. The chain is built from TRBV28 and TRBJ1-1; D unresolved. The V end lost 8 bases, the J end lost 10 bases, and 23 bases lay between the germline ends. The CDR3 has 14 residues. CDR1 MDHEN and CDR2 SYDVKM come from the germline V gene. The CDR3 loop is CASLPPGSGSSAFF. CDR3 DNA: TGTGCCAGCCTTCCACCAGGTTCGGGGAGTTCAGCTTTCTTT.

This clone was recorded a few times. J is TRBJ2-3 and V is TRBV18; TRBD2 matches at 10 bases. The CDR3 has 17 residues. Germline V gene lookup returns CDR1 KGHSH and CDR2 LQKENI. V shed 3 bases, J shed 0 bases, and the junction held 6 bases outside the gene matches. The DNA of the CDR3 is TGTGCCAGCTCACCCTTTTCTAGCGGGGGAAGCACAGATACGCAGTATTTT. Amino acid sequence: CASSPFSSGGSTDTQYF.

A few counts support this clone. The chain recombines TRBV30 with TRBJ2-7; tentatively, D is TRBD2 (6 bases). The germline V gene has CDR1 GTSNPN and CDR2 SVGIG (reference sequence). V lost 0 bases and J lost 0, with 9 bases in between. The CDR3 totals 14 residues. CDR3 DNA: TGTGCCTGGAGTGTAACTAGCTTCTCCTACGAGCAGTACTTC. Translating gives CAWSVTSFSYEQYF.